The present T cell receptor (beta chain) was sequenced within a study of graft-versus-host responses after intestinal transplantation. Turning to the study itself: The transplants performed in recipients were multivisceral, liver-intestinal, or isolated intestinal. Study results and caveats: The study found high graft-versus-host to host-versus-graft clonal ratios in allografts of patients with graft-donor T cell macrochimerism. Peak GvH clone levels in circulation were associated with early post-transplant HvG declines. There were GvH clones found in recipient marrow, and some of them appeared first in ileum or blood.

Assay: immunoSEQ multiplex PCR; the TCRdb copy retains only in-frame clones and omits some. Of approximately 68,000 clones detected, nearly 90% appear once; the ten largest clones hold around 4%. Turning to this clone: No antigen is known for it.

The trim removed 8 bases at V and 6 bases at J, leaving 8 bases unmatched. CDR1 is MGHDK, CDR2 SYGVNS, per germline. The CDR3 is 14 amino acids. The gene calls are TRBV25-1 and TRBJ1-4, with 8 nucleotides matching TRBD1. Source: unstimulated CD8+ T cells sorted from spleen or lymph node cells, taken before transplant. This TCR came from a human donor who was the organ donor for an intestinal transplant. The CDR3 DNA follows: TGTGCCAGCTCTTCGGACAGGGCTGATGAAAAACTGTTTTTT. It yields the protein CASSSDRADEKLFF.